This T cell receptor beta chain was identified in a study of blood T cells in healthy people across ages. PCR was performed a second time for about 7 to 12 cycles using a sample-barcoded 5' primer and a J-beta primer mix. TCRdb re-called the 5' RACE reads through MiXCR, storing one row per CDR3 protein. The repertoire holds some 1.5 million distinct CDR3 sequences, with approximately 28% as singletons. Germline V gene data show CDR1 as SGHVS and CDR2 as FNYEAQ. Trimming removed 4 bases at V and 1 base at J, with 9 bases between. CDR3 length equals 14 residues. This sequence was found in a woman aged 30 to 39 in good health. The specimen sequenced was blood. The chain combines TRBV7-6 with TRBJ2-3; D is unresolved. The CDR3 spells CASSSLTGTDTQYF. The CDR3 DNA is TGTGCCAGCAGCTCCCTCACAGGCACAGATACGCAGTATTTT. Filled out from reference TRBV7-6 and TRBJ2-3, the complete variable domain reads GAGVSQSPRYKVTKRGQDVALRCDPISGHVSLYWYRQALGQGPEFLTYFNYEAQQDKSGLPNDRFSAERPEGSISTLTIQRTEQRDSAMYRCASSSLTGTDTQYFGPGTRLTVL.